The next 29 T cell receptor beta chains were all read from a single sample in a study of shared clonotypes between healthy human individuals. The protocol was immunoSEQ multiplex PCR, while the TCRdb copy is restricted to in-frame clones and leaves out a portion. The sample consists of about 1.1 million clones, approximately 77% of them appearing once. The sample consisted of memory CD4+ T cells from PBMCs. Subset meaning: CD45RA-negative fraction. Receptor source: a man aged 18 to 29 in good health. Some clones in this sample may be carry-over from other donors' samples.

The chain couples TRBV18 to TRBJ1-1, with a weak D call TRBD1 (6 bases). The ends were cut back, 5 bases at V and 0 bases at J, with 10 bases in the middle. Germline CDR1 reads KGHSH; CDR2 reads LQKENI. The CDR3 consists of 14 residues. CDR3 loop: CASSERQVNTEAFF. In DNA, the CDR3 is TGTGCCAGCTCAGAAAGACAGGTGAACACTGAAGCTTTCTTT.

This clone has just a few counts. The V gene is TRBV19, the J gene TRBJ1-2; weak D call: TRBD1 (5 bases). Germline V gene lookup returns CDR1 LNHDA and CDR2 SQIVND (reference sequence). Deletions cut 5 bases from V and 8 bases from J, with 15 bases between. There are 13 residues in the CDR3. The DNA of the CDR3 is TGTGCCAGTAGTCTTCAGGGTAGCCGGGGCTACACCTTC. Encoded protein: CASSLQGSRGYTF.

CDR3 region: CASSAHSSDTEAFF. CDR3 DNA sequence: TGTGCCAGCAGCGCACACAGCTCAGACACTGAAGCTTTCTTT. V gene TRBV5-4 combines with J gene TRBJ1-1, with D hard to call. The length of the CDR3 is 14 residues. Germline V gene sequence: CDR1 SGHNT, CDR2 YYREEE (reference sequence). V was clipped by 4 bases and J by 3 bases, with 13 bases between them.

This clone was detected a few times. The CDR3 region is CASSLRSNEQFF. In DNA, the CDR3 is TGTGCCAGCAGCTTACGCAGCAATGAGCAGTTCTTC. The J gene is TRBJ2-1, the V gene TRBV7-2; no clear D. V was trimmed by 2 bases and J by 6 bases, leaving 5 bases between them. Germline CDR1 is SGHTA and CDR2 is FQGNSA. This CDR3 has 12 residues.

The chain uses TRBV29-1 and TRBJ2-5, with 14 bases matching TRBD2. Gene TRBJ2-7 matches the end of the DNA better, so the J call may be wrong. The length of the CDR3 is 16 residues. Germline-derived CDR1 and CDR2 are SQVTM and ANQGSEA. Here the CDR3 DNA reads TGCAGCGTCGGGACTAGCGGGAGAATCGGCTCCTACGAGCAGTACTTC. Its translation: CSVGTSGRIGSYEQYF.

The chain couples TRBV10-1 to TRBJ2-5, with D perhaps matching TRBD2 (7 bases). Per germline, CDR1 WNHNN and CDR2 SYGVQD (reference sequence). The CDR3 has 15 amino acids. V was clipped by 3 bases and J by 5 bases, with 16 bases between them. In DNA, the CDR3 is TGCGCCAGCAGTGACCCTCGTGGGGGGGCCGAGACCCAGTACTTC. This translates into CASSDPRGGAETQYF.

The CDR3 DNA is TGCAGTGCCCTTGGGATGGAAAAACTGTTTTTT. As protein: CSALGMEKLFF. The rearrangement links TRBV20-1 to TRBJ1-4; the D is unclear. The CDR3 has 11 amino acids. V was cut by 6 bases and J by 8 bases, with 10 bases left in between. Germline CDR1 reads DFQATT; CDR2 reads SNEGSKA (reference sequence).

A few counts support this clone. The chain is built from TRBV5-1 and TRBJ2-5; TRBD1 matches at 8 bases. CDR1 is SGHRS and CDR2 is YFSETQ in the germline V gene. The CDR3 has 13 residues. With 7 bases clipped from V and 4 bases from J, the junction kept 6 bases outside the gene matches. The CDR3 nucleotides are TGCGCCAGCCGGCAGGGGGCGCGAGAGACCCAGTACTTC. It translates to CASRQGARETQYF.

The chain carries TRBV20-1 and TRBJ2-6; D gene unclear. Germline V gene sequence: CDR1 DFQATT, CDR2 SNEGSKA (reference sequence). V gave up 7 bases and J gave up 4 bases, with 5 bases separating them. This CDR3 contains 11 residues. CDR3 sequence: CSVDGANVLTF. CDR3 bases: TGCAGTGTTGACGGGGCCAACGTCCTGACTTTC.

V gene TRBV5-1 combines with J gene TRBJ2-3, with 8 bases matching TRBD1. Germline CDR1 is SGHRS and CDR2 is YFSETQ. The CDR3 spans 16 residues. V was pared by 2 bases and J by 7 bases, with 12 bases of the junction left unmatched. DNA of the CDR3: TGCGCCAGCAGCTTCTCAGGGGGCTCCGTCGTTAATACGCAGTATTTT. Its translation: CASSFSGGSVVNTQYF.

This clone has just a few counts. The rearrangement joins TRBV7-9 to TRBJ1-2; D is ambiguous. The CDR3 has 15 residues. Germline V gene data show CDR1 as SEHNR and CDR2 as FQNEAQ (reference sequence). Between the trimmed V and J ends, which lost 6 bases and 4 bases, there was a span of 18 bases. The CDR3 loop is CASSSTDGRVYGYTF. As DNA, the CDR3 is TGTGCCAGCAGTTCAACGGACGGACGGGTCTATGGCTACACCTTC.

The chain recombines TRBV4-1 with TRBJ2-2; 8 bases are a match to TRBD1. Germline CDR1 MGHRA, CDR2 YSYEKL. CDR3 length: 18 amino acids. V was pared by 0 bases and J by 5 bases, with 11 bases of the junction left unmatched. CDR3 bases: TGCGCCAGCAGCCAAGAAGGCAGGGGGCTAAGTTTGACCGGGGAGCTGTTTTTT. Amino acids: CASSQEGRGLSLTGELFF.

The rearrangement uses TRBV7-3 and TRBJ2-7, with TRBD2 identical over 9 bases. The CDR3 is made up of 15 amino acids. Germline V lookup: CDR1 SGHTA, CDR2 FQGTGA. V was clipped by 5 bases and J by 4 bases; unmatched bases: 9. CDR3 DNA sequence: TGTGCCAGCAGCGGGCGACTAGCGGATCCTTACGAGCAGTACTTC. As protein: CASSGRLADPYEQYF.

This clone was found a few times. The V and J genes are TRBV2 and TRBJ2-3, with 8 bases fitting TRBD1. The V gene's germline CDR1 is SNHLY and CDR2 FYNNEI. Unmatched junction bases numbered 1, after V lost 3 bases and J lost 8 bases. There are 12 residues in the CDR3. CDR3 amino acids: CASSEDRVTQYF. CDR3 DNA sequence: TGTGCCAGCAGTGAGGACAGGGTTACGCAGTATTTT.

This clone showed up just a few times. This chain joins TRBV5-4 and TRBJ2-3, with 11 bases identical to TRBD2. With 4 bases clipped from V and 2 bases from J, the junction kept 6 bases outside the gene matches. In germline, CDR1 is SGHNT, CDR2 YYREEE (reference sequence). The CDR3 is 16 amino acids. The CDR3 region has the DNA TGTGCCAGCAGCGCCCTAGCGGGAGGACTCACAGATACGCAGTATTTT. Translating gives CASSALAGGLTDTQYF.

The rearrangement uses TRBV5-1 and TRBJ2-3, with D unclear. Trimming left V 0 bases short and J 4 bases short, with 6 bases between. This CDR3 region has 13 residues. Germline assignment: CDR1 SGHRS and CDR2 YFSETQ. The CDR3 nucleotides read TGCGCCAGCAGCTTGGGACTTCCAGATACGCAGTATTTT. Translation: CASSLGLPDTQYF.

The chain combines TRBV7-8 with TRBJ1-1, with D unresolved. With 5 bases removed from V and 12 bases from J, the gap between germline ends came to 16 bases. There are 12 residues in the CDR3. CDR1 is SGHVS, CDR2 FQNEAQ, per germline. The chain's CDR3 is CASSPRFRGSFF. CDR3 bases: TGTGCCAGCAGCCCCCGCTTTCGGGGATCTTTCTTT.

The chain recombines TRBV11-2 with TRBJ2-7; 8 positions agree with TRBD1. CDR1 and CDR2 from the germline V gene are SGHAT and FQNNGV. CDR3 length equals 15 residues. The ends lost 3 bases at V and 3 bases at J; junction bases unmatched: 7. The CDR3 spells CASSFGQGANYEQYF. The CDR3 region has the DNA TGTGCCAGCAGCTTCGGCCAGGGGGCTAACTACGAGCAGTACTTC.

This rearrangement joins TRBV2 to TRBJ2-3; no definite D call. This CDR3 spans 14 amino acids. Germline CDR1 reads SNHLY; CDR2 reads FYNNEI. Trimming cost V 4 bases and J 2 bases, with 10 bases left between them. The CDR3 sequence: CASSVTSSTDTQYF. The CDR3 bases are TGTGCCAGCAGTGTGACCTCCTCCACAGATACGCAGTATTTT.

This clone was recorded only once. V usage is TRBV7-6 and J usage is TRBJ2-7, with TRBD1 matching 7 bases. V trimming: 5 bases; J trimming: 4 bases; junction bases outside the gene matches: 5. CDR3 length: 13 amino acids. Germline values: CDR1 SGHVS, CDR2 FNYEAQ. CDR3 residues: CASSPDRDYEQYF. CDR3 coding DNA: TGTGCCAGCAGCCCTGACAGGGATTACGAGCAGTACTTC.

CDR3 in amino acids: CASSFSGLNTGELFF. The CDR3 bases are TGTGCCAGCAGCTTTTCGGGGCTGAACACCGGGGAGCTGTTTTTT. The chain carries TRBV11-3 and TRBJ2-2; perhaps D is TRBD1 or TRBD2 (5 bases each). The germline CDR1 and CDR2 sequences are SGHNT and YENEEA. V was clipped by 3 bases and J by 1 base, with 9 bases between them. The CDR3 covers 15 residues.

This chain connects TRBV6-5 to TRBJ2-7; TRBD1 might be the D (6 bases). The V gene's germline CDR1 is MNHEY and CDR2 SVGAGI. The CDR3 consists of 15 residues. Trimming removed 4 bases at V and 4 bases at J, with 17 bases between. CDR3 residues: CASSSPRRGRYEQYF. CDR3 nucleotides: TGTGCCAGCAGTTCCCCCCGCAGGGGAAGGTACGAGCAGTACTTC.

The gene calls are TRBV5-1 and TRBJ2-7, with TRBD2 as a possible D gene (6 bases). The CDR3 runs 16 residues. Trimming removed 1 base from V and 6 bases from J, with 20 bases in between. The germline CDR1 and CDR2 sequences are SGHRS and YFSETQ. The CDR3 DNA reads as TGCGCCAGCAGCTTGAACGCGGTGGGGGGAGGAACCGAGCAGTACTTC. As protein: CASSLNAVGGGTEQYF.

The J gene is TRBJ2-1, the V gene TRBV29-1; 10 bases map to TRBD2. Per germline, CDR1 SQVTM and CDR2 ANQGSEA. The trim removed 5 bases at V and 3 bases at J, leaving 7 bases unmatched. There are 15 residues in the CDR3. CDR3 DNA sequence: TGCAGCGTTCCTAGGGGGACTAGCGTCTACAATGAGCAGTTCTTC. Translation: CSVPRGTSVYNEQFF.

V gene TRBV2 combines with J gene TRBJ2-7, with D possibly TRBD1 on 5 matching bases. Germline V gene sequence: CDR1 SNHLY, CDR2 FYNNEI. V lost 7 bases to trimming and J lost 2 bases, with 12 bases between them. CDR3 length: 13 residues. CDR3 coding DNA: TGTGCCAGCAAATTGACAGACCCCTACGAGCAGTACTTC. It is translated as CASKLTDPYEQYF.

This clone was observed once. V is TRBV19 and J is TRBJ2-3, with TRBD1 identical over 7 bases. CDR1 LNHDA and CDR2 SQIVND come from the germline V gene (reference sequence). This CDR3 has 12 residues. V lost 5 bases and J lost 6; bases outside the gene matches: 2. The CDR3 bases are TGTGCCAGTAGTGGGGACAGCGATACGCAGTATTTT. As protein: CASSGDSDTQYF.

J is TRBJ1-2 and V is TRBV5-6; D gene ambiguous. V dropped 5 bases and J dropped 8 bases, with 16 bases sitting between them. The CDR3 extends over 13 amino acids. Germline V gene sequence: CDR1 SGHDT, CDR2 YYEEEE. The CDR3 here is CASRSRMYEGYTF. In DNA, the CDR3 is TGTGCCAGCAGGTCCAGGATGTATGAGGGCTACACCTTC.

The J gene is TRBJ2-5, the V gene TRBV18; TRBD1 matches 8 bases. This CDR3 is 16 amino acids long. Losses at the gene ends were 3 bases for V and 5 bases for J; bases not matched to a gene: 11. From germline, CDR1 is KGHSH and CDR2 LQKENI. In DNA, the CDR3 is TGTGCCAGCTCACCCGGGACAGGATACGTACGGGAGACCCAGTACTTC. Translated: CASSPGTGYVRETQYF.

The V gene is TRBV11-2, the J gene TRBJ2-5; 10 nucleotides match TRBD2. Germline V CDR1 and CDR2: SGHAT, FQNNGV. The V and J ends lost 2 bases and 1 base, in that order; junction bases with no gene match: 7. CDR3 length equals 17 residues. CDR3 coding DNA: TGTGCCAGCAGCTTATATAGCGGGAGGAACCGCCAAGAGACCCAGTACTTC. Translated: CASSLYSGRNRQETQYF.